The 16 T cell receptor beta chains given below trace back to one sample, sequenced in a study of somatic mutations in cytotoxic T cells in rheumatoid arthritis. Repertoires were generated with immunoSEQ multiplex PCR, while TCRdb's copy carries only in-frame clones and drops some. This sample carries about 33,000 clones, roughly 80% of them seen once, and the ten largest clones take roughly 3.4%. The specimen sequenced was CD8+ T cells sorted from blood. The source is a man between 40 and 49 years old in good health.

The chain uses TRBV11-3 and TRBJ1-1; D gene uncertain. V dropped 5 bases and J dropped 0 bases, with 10 bases sitting between them. The CDR3 has 14 residues. From germline, CDR1 is SGHNT and CDR2 YENEEA. The CDR3 coding sequence is TGTGCCAGCAGCCCCGGAGGCATGAACACTGAAGCTTTCTTT. It codes for CASSPGGMNTEAFF.

This clone has only one observation. This sequence joins TRBV14 and TRBJ2-7; D call uncertain. The CDR3 spans 12 residues. V lost 4 bases to trimming and J lost 2 bases, with 6 bases between them. Germline V lookup: CDR1 SGHDN, CDR2 FVKESK. The CDR3 protein is CASSLRTYEQYF. The CDR3 nucleotides are TGTGCCAGCAGCCTAAGAACCTACGAGCAGTACTTC. Drawing the rest from reference TRBV14 and TRBJ2-7, the complete variable domain is EAGVTQFPSHSVIEKGQTVTLRCDPISGHDNLYWYRRVMGKEIKFLLHFVKESKQDESGMPNNRFLAERTGGTYSTLKVQPAELEDSGVYFCASSLRTYEQYFGPGTRLTVT.

The rearrangement links TRBV10-2 to TRBJ1-5; 7 nucleotides align to TRBD1. Germline V lookup: CDR1 WSHSY, CDR2 SAAADI. The V gene end was trimmed by 2 bases and the J gene end by 6 bases; junction bases not matched to a gene: 7. The CDR3 sequence is 15 residues long. Here the CDR3 DNA reads TGCGCCAGCAGTGAGGTGGAGGGGGCTAGTCAGCCCCAGCATTTT. Residues: CASSEVEGASQPQHF.

This clone was counted a single time. This rearrangement joins TRBV5-4 to TRBJ2-1; 12 bases are a match to TRBD2. Germline trimming cut 2 bases from V and 6 bases from J; bases unmatched to any gene: 6. CDR1 is SGHNT and CDR2 is YYREEE in the germline V gene (reference sequence). This CDR3 comprises 16 residues. The CDR3 sequence: CASSFPGLAGFNEQFF. DNA of the CDR3: TGTGCCAGCAGCTTTCCGGGACTAGCGGGTTTCAATGAGCAGTTCTTC.

This rearrangement joins TRBV11-2 to TRBJ2-7; 12 positions match TRBD1. Germline V gene lookup returns CDR1 SGHAT and CDR2 FQNNGV. The CDR3 is 15 amino acids. The V gene end was trimmed by 6 bases and the J gene end by 2 bases; junction bases not matched to a gene: 5. In DNA, the CDR3 is TGTGCCAGCAGGGCGGGGACAGGGGGCGCCTACGAGCAGTACTTC. It translates to CASRAGTGGAYEQYF.

J is TRBJ1-1 and V is TRBV14; D possibly corresponds to TRBD1 (5 bases). Germline-derived CDR1 and CDR2 are SGHDN and FVKESK. Trimming removed 3 bases at V and 2 bases at J, with 13 bases between. This CDR3 spans 15 amino acids. CDR3 DNA: TGTGCCAGCAGCCAGCGCGGGGCAGGAAACACTGAAGCTTTCTTT. It codes for CASSQRGAGNTEAFF.

The V and J genes are TRBV14 and TRBJ2-3, with 10 bases identical to TRBD2. CDR3 length equals 17 residues. Per germline, CDR1 SGHDN and CDR2 FVKESK. V lost 0 bases to trimming and J lost 1 base; unmatched junction nucleotides: 4. The CDR3 region has the DNA TGTGCCAGCAGCCAAGACCGGACTAGCGGCGGCACAGATACGCAGTATTTT. It specifies CASSQDRTSGGTDTQYF.

The V gene is TRBV27, the J gene TRBJ1-4; D perhaps matches TRBD1 (6 bases). V was pared by 8 bases and J by 8 bases, with 15 bases between. Germline V gene lookup returns CDR1 MNHEY and CDR2 SMNVEV (reference sequence). This CDR3 has 13 residues. The CDR3 reads CASQGGGGEKLFF. The CDR3 coding sequence is TGTGCCAGCCAAGGGGGGGGCGGAGAAAAACTGTTTTTT. The full variable domain, its missing parts supplied by reference TRBV27 and TRBJ1-4, is EAQVTQNPRYLITVTGKKLTVTCSQNMNHEYMSWYRQDPGLGLRQIYYSMNVEVTDKGDVPEGYKVSRKEKRNFPLILESPSPNQTSLYFCASQGGGGEKLFFGSGTQLSVL.

The CDR3 sequence: CASSVEGGLANQETQYF. CDR3 bases: TGTGCCAGCAGCGTAGAAGGCGGACTAGCGAACCAAGAGACCCAGTACTTC. The chain couples TRBV9 to TRBJ2-5; 9 bases align to TRBD2. V trimming: 0 bases; J trimming: 0 bases; junction bases outside the gene matches: 6. The CDR3 is 17 residues long. Germline-derived CDR1 and CDR2 are SGDLS and YYNGEE.

The J gene is TRBJ2-1, the V gene TRBV18, with D tentatively TRBD2 (6 bases). Trimming pared 3 bases from V and 8 bases from J, leaving 26 bases between. Germline V gives CDR1 KGHSH, CDR2 LQKENI. There are 18 residues in the CDR3. In nucleotides, the CDR3 is TGTGCCAGCTCACCGCCGACTAGTGATGCCCCTTCGGGCGATGAGCAGTTCTTC. Translation gives CASSPPTSDAPSGDEQFF.

This chain connects TRBV6-4 to TRBJ1-1; D is unresolved. The germline V and J ends were trimmed by 6 bases and 1 base, with 6 bases remaining between them. The CDR3 length is 12 residues. Looked up from germline, CDR1 is MRHNA and CDR2 is SNTAGT. CDR3 sequence reads: CASRDGNTEAFF. DNA of the CDR3: TGTGCCAGCAGGGATGGGAACACTGAAGCTTTCTTT.

The rearrangement joins TRBV12-5 to TRBJ1-1, with TRBD1 identical over 8 bases. The junction had 17 bases not matched to a gene; V was cut back by 4 bases and J by 1 base. The CDR3 has 19 residues. The V gene's germline CDR1 is LGHNT and CDR2 FRNRAP. The CDR3 region has the DNA TGTGCTAGTGGTTGGATGGAAGGGACAGGATGGATTTGGAACACTGAAGCTTTCTTT. Its translation is CASGWMEGTGWIWNTEAFF.

The chain joins TRBV2 to TRBJ2-1, with a weak D call TRBD2 (6 bases). V lost 8 bases to trimming and J lost 0 bases, with 14 bases between them. The CDR3 has 15 residues. The germline V gene has CDR1 SNHLY and CDR2 FYNNEI. The CDR3 nucleotides are TGTGCCAGCGATAGCGGCGACAGCTCCTACAATGAGCAGTTCTTC. As protein: CASDSGDSSYNEQFF.

The rearrangement joins TRBV27 to TRBJ1-5, with D uncertain. From germline, CDR1 is MNHEY and CDR2 SMNVEV (reference sequence). V dropped 4 bases and J dropped 0 bases, with 10 bases sitting between them. This CDR3 is 15 amino acids long. CDR3 bases: TGTGCCAGCAGTTGGTCGGCTTCTAGCAATCAGCCCCAGCATTTT. Amino acids: CASSWSASSNQPQHF.

This clone came up a few times. The CDR3 coding sequence is TGCGCCAGCAGCCCTAGACTAGCGGGAGAGGCGGCCAATGAGCAGTTCTTC. Amino acids: CASSPRLAGEAANEQFF. The gene calls are TRBV4-3 and TRBJ2-1; 12 positions match TRBD2. Germline-derived CDR1 and CDR2 are LGHNA and YSLEER. This CDR3 region has 17 residues. Trimming took 4 bases from V and 6 from J; bases not matched to a gene: 10.

This clone came up once. It is unclear where the CDR3 begins or ends on the DNA, so no DNA is shown, and the CDR3 is as TCRdb lists it. The chain combines TRBV27 with TRBJ2-1; the listed D gene, TRBD2, was not tested against the DNA. Germline CDR1 is MNHEY and CDR2 is SMNVEV (reference sequence). A total of 13 residues make up the CDR3, ends included. The CDR3 protein is CASSFGDGTKRFF.